Listed below are T cell receptor beta chains from one sample, sequenced in a study of blood T cell repertoires in COVID-19. Clones were read by immunoSEQ multiplex PCR, and TCRdb kept only the in-frame ones, dropping some. This table holds 120,000 or so clones, just over 75% found once. Sequenced input: peripheral blood. The receptors derive from an elderly woman with acute or convalescent COVID-19. Each CDR3 is given with its conserved first and last residue. A D gene is named only where the DNA matches it firmly. Expanded clones get a size class; other rows say once, few or many, or leave the size out.

clone_size | j_call | d_call | v_call | cdr3_nt | cdr3_aa
once | TRBJ2-2 | TRBD2 | TRBV5-1 | TGCGCCAGCAGCCCGGGACTAGCGGGAACCGCGAACACCGGGGAGCTGTTTTTT | CASSPGLAGTANTGELFF
NA | TRBJ1-5 | NA | TRBV6-1 | TGTGCCAGTGCCTTTGGGGGCGGCAATCAGCCCCAGCATTTT | CASAFGGGNQPQHF
NA | TRBJ1-1 | NA | TRBV3-1/TRBV3-2 | TGTGCCAGCAGCCAGCAGACTCCACCGAACACTGAAGCTTTCTTT | CASSQQTPPNTEAFF
NA | TRBJ1-2 | NA | TRBV6-2/TRBV6-3 | TGTGCCAGCAGTTTCCTGCCCTCGGGGGTGGGAAACTATGGCTACACCTTC | CASSFLPSGVGNYGYTF
NA | TRBJ2-7 | NA | TRBV27 | TGTGCCAGCAGGGGATCAGGGTTGGAGCAGTACTTC | CASRGSGLEQYF
NA | TRBJ1-5 | NA | TRBV12-2 | TGTGCGGGTCAGGGGGCCCAGCCCCAGCATTTT | CAGQGAQPQHF
once | TRBJ1-1 | NA | TRBV6-5 | TGTGCCAGCAGTTACTCGTTTGGCGGGGCGAACACTGAAGCTTTCTTT | CASSYSFGGANTEAFF
few | TRBJ2-7 | TRBD2 | TRBV4-1 | TGCGCCAGCAGCCAGCGAGCGGGGTCCCCCTACGAGCAGTACTTC | CASSQRAGSPYEQYF
few | TRBJ1-1 | NA | TRBV7-6 | TGTGCCAGCAGCTTAGGGCAGGGTGGTTGGACTGAAGCTTTCTTT | CASSLGQGGWTEAFF
NA | TRBJ2-7 | TRBD2 | TRBV30 | TGTGCCTGGAGCTTGACTAGCGGGCGATACGAGCAGTACTTC | CAWSLTSGRYEQYF
NA | TRBJ2-7 | TRBD2 | TRBV2 | TGTGCCAGCACGACTCGGGCTAGCGGGACCTACGAGCAGTACTTC | CASTTRASGTYEQYF
NA | TRBJ2-3 | NA | TRBV7-8 | TGTGCCAGCAGCAGATTCGGGGGGCAACTCACAGATACGCAGTATTTT | CASSRFGGQLTDTQYF
NA | TRBJ2-1 | TRBD2 | TRBV10-2 | TGCGCCAGCAGTGATTTTTCTACTAGCGGGAGGACTGAGCAGTTCTTC | CASSDFSTSGRTEQFF
NA | TRBJ1-2 | NA | TRBV24-1 | TGTGCCACCACCCCCGGGAATAACTATGGCTACACCTTC | CATTPGNNYGYTF
NA | TRBJ2-7 | NA | TRBV10-3 | TGTGCCATCAGTGAAAGAGGGGAGCAGTACTTC | CAISERGEQYF
NA | TRBJ2-2 | TRBD2 | TRBV10-3 | TGTGCCATCAAAATATCGGGGGGGGACACCGGGGAGCTGTTTTTT | CAIKISGGDTGELFF
NA | TRBJ1-5 | NA | TRBV27 | TGTGCCAGCAGTTTAGTGGTGTTGTCGGTGGATCAGCCCCAGCATTTT | CASSLVVLSVDQPQHF
NA | TRBJ1-6 | NA | TRBV3-1/TRBV3-2 | TGTGCCAGCAGTCGGACAGAGGAAAATCGGGGTTCACCCCTCCACTTT | CASSRTEENRGSPLHF
NA | TRBJ2-1 | TRBD1 | TRBV7-3 | TGTGCCAGCAGCTTATCCGGGACAGGGGACAATGAGCAGTTCTTC | CASSLSGTGDNEQFF
NA | TRBJ2-1 | TRBD2 | TRBV5-1 | TGCGCCAGCAGCGCCCTAGCGGGAGGGTACAATGAGCAGTTCTTC | CASSALAGGYNEQFF
NA | TRBJ1-2 | NA | TRBV3-1/TRBV3-2 | TGTGCCAGCAGCCGATCCCGGGCCTTAGGGGATGGCTACACCTTC | CASSRSRALGDGYTF
NA | TRBJ2-7 | TRBD1 | TRBV28 | TGTGCCAGCAGTTCCCCAACAGGGGGCGGGAACGAGCAGTACTTC | CASSSPTGGGNEQYF
NA | TRBJ2-2 | TRBD1 | TRBV6-5 | TGTGCCAGCAGTAGACAGGGGCCCGGGGAGCTGTTTTTT | CASSRQGPGELFF
NA | TRBJ1-1 | NA | TRBV6-5 | TGTGCCAGCAGTTACTCGGGCACATTGAACACTGAAGCTTTCTTT | CASSYSGTLNTEAFF
NA | TRBJ2-7 | NA | TRBV25-1 | TGTGCCAGCAGTGATAGCGGCAGAGGGGCATTCGAGCAGTACTTC | CASSDSGRGAFEQYF
NA | TRBJ1-5 | NA | TRBV29-1 | TGCAGCGTATCGCAGGGCTTATATCAGCCCCAGCATTTT | CSVSQGLYQPQHF
NA | TRBJ2-2 | NA | TRBV24-1 | TGTGCCACCAGTGATCTCAAGGGACAGAACACCGGGGAGCTGTTTTTT | CATSDLKGQNTGELFF
NA | TRBJ1-6 | TRBD1 | TRBV30 | TGTGCCTGGAGACAGGGGACCTATAATTCACCCCTCCACTTT | CAWRQGTYNSPLHF
few | TRBJ1-1 | NA | TRBV5-1 | TGCGCCAGCAGCTTTCCCGGGGAGGATGCTTTCTTT | CASSFPGEDAFF
NA | TRBJ2-1 | NA | TRBV11-2 | TGTGCCAGCAGCTTAAATAGGGGTATTGATGAGCAGTTCTTC | CASSLNRGIDEQFF
NA | TRBJ2-5 | NA | TRBV3-1/TRBV3-2 | TGTGCCAGCAGCCAAGGGGCAGAGACCCAGTACTTC | CASSQGAETQYF
NA | TRBJ2-1 | TRBD2 | TRBV2 | TGTGCCAGCAGTTTAGCGGGAGGGGGTTACAATGAGCAGTTCTTC | CASSLAGGGYNEQFF
NA | TRBJ2-3 | NA | TRBV12-5 | TGTGCTAGTGGTTTGTGGGCCTCAGATACGCAGTATTTT | CASGLWASDTQYF
NA | TRBJ2-3 | TRBD1 | TRBV7-9 | TGTGCCAGCAGCTTAGTAATAGGGGCCGGACAGGGCAGCACAGATACGCAGTATTTT | CASSLVIGAGQGSTDTQYF
NA | TRBJ2-5 | NA | TRBV28 | TGTGCCAGCACCCCTGGGGCTGTTGGGACCCAGTACTTC | CASTPGAVGTQYF
NA | TRBJ1-1 | NA | TRBV6-5 | TGTGCCAGCGGTCAGAGGTTCACTGAAGCTTTCTTT | CASGQRFTEAFF
NA | TRBJ1-4 | NA | TRBV6-6 | TGTGCCAGCAGTTACGGGGAAGCGGTGGGTGAAAAACTGTTTTTT | CASSYGEAVGEKLFF
NA | TRBJ2-3 | TRBD2 | TRBV9 | TGTGCCAGCAGCGTAGCTACTAGCGACGGCACAGATACGCAGTATTTT | CASSVATSDGTDTQYF
NA | TRBJ1-2 | TRBD1 | TRBV29-1 | TGCAGCGTTGGCTCATGGACAGGAGTTGGAGGCTACACCTTC | CSVGSWTGVGGYTF
few | TRBJ2-7 | NA | TRBV11-3 | TGTGCCAGCAGCTTAGAGGGGCCGGGTTATTACGAGCAGTACTTC | CASSLEGPGYYEQYF